A single sample is the source of the 8 T cell receptor beta chains below, sequenced in a study of blood T cell repertoires in COVID-19. Measured with immunoSEQ multiplex PCR; TCRdb has only the in-frame clones, and not every one. The sample includes 350,000 to 400,000 clones, roughly 92% of them seen just once. Sequencing input: PBMCs or T cells enriched from blood (not recorded which). All receptors derive from a woman between 40 and 50 years old who had been exposed to COVID-19.

The chain carries TRBV5-3 and TRBJ2-2; 9 positions agree with TRBD2. TRBV5-3 has ORF status, its function being uncertain. The CDR3 extends over 17 amino acids. Trimming at V came to 0 bases and at J to 5 bases, leaving 8 bases not matched to a gene. The CDR3 spells CARSLVGAGGLTGELFF. The CDR3 DNA sequence: TGTGCCAGAAGCTTGGTGGGAGCGGGGGGACTTACCGGGGAGCTGTTTTTT.

J is TRBJ1-2 and V is TRBV4-3; the D gene is possibly TRBD1 (5 bases). This CDR3 comprises 16 residues. CDR1 is LGHNA and CDR2 is YSLEER in the germline V gene. V lost 0 bases and J lost 6, with 17 bases in between. In nucleotides, the CDR3 is TGCGCCAGCAGCCAAGATGATTCTGCAGGGCAAGATGGCTACACCTTC. Protein product: CASSQDDSAGQDGYTF.

V usage is TRBV10-3 and J usage is TRBJ1-5, with D possibly being TRBD1 (6 bases). Trimming removed 0 bases at V and 13 bases at J, with 28 bases between. Germline V CDR1 and CDR2: ENHRY, SYGVKD. The CDR3 has 18 amino acids. In DNA, the CDR3 is TGTGCCATCAGTGAGTCGGGGGGGACGGGGACATCTCGTCAGCGTCAGCATTTT. Its translation is CAISESGGTGTSRQRQHF.

This clone was detected once. This sequence joins TRBV5-4 and TRBJ2-5; 7 bases line up with TRBD1. Trimming removed 4 bases from V and 4 bases from J; junction bases left unmatched: 10. Germline V gene data show CDR1 as SGHNT and CDR2 as YYREEE (reference sequence). This CDR3 comprises 15 residues. DNA of the CDR3: TGTGCCAGCAGCGCGAGACAGGGTGGGAGAGAGACCCAGTACTTC. This translates into CASSARQGGRETQYF.

The chain combines TRBV12-3 or TRBV12-4 with TRBJ2-1, with a possible D match to TRBD2 (5 bases). Trimming stripped 3 bases from V and 6 bases from J, with 9 bases between. The CDR3 extends over 13 amino acids. The CDR3 region is CASSLTGVNEQFF. CDR3 in DNA: TGTGCCAGCAGTTTGACCGGGGTCAATGAGCAGTTCTTC.

The chain recombines TRBV5-1 with TRBJ2-1, with 12 bases that match TRBD2. Germline lookup yields CDR1 SGHRS and CDR2 YFSETQ. CDR3 length equals 15 residues. Germline trimming cut 2 bases from V and 9 bases from J; bases unmatched to any gene: 6. The CDR3 here is CASSLELAGGLEQFF. The CDR3 nucleotides are TGCGCCAGCAGCTTAGAACTAGCGGGAGGTCTTGAGCAGTTCTTC.

The rearrangement joins TRBV5-1 to TRBJ2-1, with D unclear. This CDR3 comprises 12 residues. Trimming cost V 0 bases and J 5 bases, with 3 bases left between them. Looked up from germline, CDR1 is SGHRS and CDR2 is YFSETQ. The CDR3 loop reads CASSLGDNEQFF. Here the CDR3 DNA reads TGCGCCAGCAGCTTGGGAGACAATGAGCAGTTCTTC.

The V gene is TRBV12-3 or TRBV12-4, the J gene TRBJ1-2; possible D gene TRBD1, 5 bases. The CDR3 is 12 residues long. Trimming shortened V by 7 bases and J by 6 bases, and 12 bases separated the two germline ends. CDR3 in amino acids: CASTGQVNGYTF. In nucleotides, the CDR3 is TGTGCCAGCACAGGGCAAGTCAATGGCTACACCTTC.